This TCR beta chain is drawn from a study of T cell repertoires in cytomegalovirus infection (dated by TCRdb to about 2019). Regarding the research as a whole: Alongside well-studied HLA-B-restricted epitopes, the peptide stimulations were aimed at recently identified HLA-C-restricted CMV epitopes, whose presentation resists viral immunomodulation. Donor HLA type was relevant to the analysis, as public TCR beta signatures indicated carriage of CMV infection together with the matching HLA type. General study outcomes and caveats: The ex vivo response was dominated by HLA-C-restricted CMV-specific TCR beta clonotypes, which also provided the single most frequent clonotype in two of eight donors. In both this cohort and an independent cohort of over 350 donors, the cumulative frequency of public TCR beta family members distinguished carriers of CMV infection plus the relevant HLA type.

TCRdb names Illumina HiSeq 1500 as the instrument used. TCRdb itself trimmed the public reads at Q25 with fastp, ran MiXCR and retained productive beta chains. CDR3 protein duplicates are merged, each entry listing the most common genes and DNA. This sample has 110,000 to 150,000 distinct CDR3 sequences in its table, and 32% of those were observed once. The ten largest clonotypes hold around half of the sample. Explained via the paper, the treatment or condition label denotes: in vitro stimulation with specific CMV peptide epitopes to enrich CMV-specific T cells. At least ten counts were recorded for this clonotype. Its antigen has not been determined. Base qualities are not at hand, and no much larger clone is one base apart. The material was CD8+ T cells from cultured PBMCs, obtained from culture after CMV antigen stimulation. The source is a human donor in good health (CMV status not recorded). Some clones in this sample may be carry-over from other donors' samples.

The CDR3 reads as follows: CASSQLAGGPYEQFF. The nucleotides are TGTGCCAGCAGCCAACTAGCGGGGGGGCCCTATGAGCAGTTCTTC. The chain was built from TRBV7-2 and TRBJ2-1, with 13 middle bases fitting TRBD2. The CDR3 covers 15 residues, taking in both the cysteine and the phenylalanine. The CDR3 DNA has 45 bases and is translated from base 1. The junction shows trimming of 5 bases on V and 8 bases on J, and the gene matches do not reach 6 bases of it. The CDR1 and CDR2 encoded by the germline V gene are SGHTA and FQGNSA.